This TCR beta chain was recorded in a study of cytomegalovirus exposure and HLA in healthy donors. Amplification used 60 Vbeta primers and 13 Jbeta primers. Source study methods: Unique TCR beta chains totaled some 80 million in a later count, with roughly 11 million of them shared. Sequenced by immunoSEQ multiplex PCR; TCRdb stores in-frame clones only, minus some. The V and J calls and clone size were taken over from that table, and D and trimming were inferred from the DNA. The table records 150,000 to 200,000 clones, 86% of them present only once. Trimming removed 0 bases from V and 6 bases from J; junction bases left unmatched: 7. Per the germline V gene, CDR1 is SQVTM and CDR2 is ANQGSEA. The CDR3 has 14 residues.

Sequencing was performed on PBMCs. The chain couples TRBV29-1 to TRBJ1-2; TRBD1 matches 7 bases. This clonotype was sampled from a young woman in good health and CMV-seronegative. The CDR3 DNA is TGCAGCGTTGAAGATCAAAGGACAGGAGATGGCTACACCTTC. This sequence encodes CSVEDQRTGDGYTF.